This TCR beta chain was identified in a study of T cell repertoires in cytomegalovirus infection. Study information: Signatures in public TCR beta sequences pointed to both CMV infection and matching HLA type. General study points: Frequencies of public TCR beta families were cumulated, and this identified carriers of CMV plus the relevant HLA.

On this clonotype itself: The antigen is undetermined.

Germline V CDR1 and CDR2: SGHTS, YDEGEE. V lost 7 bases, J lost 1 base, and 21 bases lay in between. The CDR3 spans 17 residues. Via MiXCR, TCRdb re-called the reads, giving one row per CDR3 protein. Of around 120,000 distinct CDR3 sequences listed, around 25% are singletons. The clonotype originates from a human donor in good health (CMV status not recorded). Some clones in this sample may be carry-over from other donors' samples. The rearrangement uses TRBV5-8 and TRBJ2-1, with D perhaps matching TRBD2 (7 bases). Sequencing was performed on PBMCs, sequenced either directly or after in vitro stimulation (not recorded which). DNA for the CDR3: TGTGCCAGCGGCCGAGGTCGGGGGGCCGCGTCCTACAATGAGCAGTTCTTC. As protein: CASGRGRGAASYNEQFF.